This T cell receptor beta chain was sequenced for a study of blood T cells in healthy people across ages. Study-level findings and limits: Roughly linear declines in TCR beta diversity per million T cells occurred with age.

A second PCR, run for about 6 to 12 cycles, used a sample-barcoded 5' primer plus a J-beta primer mix. Any given sample supplied a minimum of 3 million CDR3-containing paired-end reads. TCRdb passed the 5' RACE reads through MiXCR, listing each CDR3 protein once. The sample includes some 1.8 million distinct CDR3 sequences, about two fifths of them seen just once. Isolation yielded PBMCs, at least 6 million per sample, in every case. Germline assignment: CDR1 DFQATT and CDR2 SNEGSKA (reference sequence). V shed 1 base and J 3 bases; nucleotides not matched to a gene: 12. The CDR3 covers 20 residues. This clonotype was picked up a small number of times. What it binds is unknown.

This sequence joins TRBV20-1 and TRBJ2-1; 16 bases are shared with TRBD2. Specimen: blood. The receptor comes from a human donor in good health. The CDR3 nucleotides are TGCAGTGCTAGAGGACTAGGGACTAGCGGGGGGGCTGTTGACTACAATGAGCAGTTCTTC. It encodes CSARGLGTSGGAVDYNEQFF.